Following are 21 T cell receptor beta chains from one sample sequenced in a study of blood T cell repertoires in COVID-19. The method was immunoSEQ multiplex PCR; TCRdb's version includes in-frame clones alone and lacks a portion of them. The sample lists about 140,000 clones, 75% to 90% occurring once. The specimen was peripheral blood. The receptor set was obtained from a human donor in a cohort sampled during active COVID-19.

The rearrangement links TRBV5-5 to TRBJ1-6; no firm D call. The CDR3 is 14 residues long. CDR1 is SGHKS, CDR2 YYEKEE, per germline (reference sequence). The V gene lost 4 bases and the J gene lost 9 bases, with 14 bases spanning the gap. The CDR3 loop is CASSKTVTSSPLHF. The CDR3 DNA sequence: TGTGCCAGCAGCAAGACTGTAACTTCTTCACCCCTCCACTTT.

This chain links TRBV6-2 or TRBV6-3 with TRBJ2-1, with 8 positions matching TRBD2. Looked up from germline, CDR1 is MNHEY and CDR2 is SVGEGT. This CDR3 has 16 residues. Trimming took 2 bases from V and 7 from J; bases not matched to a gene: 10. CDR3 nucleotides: TGTGCCAGCAGTTACAACGTAGCGGGGTTAGGTAATGAGCAGTTCTTC. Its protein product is CASSYNVAGLGNEQFF.

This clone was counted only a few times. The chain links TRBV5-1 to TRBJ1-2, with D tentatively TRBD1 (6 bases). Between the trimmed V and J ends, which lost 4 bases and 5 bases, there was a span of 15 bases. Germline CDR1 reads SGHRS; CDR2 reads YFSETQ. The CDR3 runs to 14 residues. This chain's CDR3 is CASSQTGLGYGYTF. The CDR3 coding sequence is TGCGCCAGCAGCCAAACAGGGTTGGGGTATGGCTACACCTTC.

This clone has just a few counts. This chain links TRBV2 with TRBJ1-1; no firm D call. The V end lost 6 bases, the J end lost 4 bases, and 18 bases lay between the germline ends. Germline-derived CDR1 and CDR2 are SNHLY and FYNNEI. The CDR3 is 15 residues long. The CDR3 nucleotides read TGTGCCAGCAGGGCCTCCGGGTCCCCGGTCACTGAAGCTTTCTTT. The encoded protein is CASRASGSPVTEAFF.

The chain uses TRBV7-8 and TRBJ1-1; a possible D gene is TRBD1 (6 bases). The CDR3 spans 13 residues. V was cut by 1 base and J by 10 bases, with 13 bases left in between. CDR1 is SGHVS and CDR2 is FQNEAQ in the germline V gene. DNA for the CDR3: TGTGCCAGCAGCTTAGAAGAGGCAGGGGCAGCTTTCTTT. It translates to CASSLEEAGAAFF.

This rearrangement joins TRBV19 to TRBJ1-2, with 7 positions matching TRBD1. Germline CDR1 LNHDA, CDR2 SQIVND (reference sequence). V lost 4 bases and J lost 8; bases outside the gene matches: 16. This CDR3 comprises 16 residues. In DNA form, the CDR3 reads TGTGCCAGTAGTACCCGCCGGGGACAGCCCTCCTGGGGCTACACCTTC. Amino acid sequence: CASSTRRGQPSWGYTF.

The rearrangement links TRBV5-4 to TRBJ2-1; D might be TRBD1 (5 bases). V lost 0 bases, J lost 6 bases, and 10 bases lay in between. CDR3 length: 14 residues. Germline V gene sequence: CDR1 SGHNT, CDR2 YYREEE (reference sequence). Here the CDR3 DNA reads TGTGCCAGCAGCTTGGATTCAGGGCTCAATGAGCAGTTCTTC. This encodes CASSLDSGLNEQFF.

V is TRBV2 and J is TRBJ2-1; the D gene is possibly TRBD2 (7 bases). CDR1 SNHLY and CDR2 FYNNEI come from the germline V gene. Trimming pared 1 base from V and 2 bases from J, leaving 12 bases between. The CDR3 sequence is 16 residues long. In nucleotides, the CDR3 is TGTGCCAGCAGTGAAGAGGGGGGAGGGCCCTACAATGAGCAGTTCTTC. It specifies CASSEEGGGPYNEQFF.

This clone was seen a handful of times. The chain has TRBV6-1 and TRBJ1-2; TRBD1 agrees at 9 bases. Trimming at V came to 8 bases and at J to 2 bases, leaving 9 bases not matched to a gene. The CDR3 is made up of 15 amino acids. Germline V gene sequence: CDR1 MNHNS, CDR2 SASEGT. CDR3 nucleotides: TGTGCCAGCGCCCACGGGACAGGGAGGAACTATGGCTACACCTTC. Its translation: CASAHGTGRNYGYTF.

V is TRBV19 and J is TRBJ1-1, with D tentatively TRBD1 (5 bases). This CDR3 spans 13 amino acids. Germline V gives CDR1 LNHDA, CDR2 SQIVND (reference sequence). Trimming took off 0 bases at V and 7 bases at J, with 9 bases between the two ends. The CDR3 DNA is TGTGCCAGTAGTATAGATCGACAGCGTGAAGCTTTCTTT. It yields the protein CASSIDRQREAFF.

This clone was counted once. The CDR3 DNA is TGTGCCAGTAGTGACCCCGCGACAGGCGAGAACACCGGGGAGCTGTTTTTT. It yields the protein CASSDPATGENTGELFF. This chain connects TRBV19 to TRBJ2-2; D perhaps matches TRBD1 (6 bases). The CDR3 loop spans 17 amino acids. Trimming removed 5 bases from V and 1 base from J, with 17 bases in between. The germline V gene encodes CDR1 LNHDA and CDR2 SQIVND (reference sequence). Combining the CDR3 with reference TRBV19 and TRBJ2-2 gives the whole variable domain DGGITQSPKYLFRKEGQNVTLSCEQNLNHDAMYWYRQDPGQGLRLIYYSQIVNDFQKGDIAEGYSVSREKKESFPLTVTSAQKNPTAFYLCASSDPATGENTGELFFGEGSRLTVL.

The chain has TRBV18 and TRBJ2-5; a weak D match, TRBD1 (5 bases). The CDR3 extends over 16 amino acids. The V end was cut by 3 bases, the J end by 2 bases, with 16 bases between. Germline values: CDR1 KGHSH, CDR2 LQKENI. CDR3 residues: CASSPNRPTTQETQYF. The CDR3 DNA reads TGTGCCAGCTCACCGAACAGGCCTACTACGCAAGAGACCCAGTACTTC. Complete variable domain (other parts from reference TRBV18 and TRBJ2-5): NAGVMQNPRHLVRRRGQEARLRCSPMKGHSHVYWYRQLPEEGLKFMVYLQKENIIDESGMPKERFSAEFPKEGPSILRIQQVVRGDSAAYFCASSPNRPTTQETQYFGPGTRLLVL.

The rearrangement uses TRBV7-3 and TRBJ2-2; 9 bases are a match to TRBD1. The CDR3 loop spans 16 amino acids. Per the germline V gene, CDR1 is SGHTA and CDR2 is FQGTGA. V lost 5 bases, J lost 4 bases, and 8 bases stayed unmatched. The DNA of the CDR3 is TGTGCCAGCAGCGCAACCCTGGACAGGGGCACCGGGGAGCTGTTTTTT. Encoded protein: CASSATLDRGTGELFF.

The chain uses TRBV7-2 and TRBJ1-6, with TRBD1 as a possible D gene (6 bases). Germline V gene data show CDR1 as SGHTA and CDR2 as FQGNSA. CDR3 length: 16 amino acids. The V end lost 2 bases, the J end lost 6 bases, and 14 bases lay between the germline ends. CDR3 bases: TGTGCCAGCAGCTTATCGGGGGGCCCTGGTAATTCACCCCTCCACTTT. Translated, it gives CASSLSGGPGNSPLHF.

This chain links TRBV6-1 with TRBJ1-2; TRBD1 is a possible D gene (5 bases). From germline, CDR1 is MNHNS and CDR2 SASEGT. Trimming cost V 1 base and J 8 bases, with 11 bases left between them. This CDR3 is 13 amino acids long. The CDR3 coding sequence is TGTGCCAGCAGTGAAGGGGTATGGGGCGGCTACACCTTC. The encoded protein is CASSEGVWGGYTF.

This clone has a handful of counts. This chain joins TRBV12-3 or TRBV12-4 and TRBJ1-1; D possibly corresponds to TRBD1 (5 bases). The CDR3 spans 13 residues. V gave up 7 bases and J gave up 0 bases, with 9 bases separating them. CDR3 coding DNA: TGTGCCAGCACCTGGGACTTGAACACTGAAGCTTTCTTT. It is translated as CASTWDLNTEAFF.

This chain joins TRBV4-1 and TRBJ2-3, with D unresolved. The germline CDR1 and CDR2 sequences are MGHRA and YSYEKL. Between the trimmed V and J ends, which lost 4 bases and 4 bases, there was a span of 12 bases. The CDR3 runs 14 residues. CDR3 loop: CASSLRRGADTQYF. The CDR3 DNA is TGCGCCAGCAGCCTTCGTCGAGGCGCAGATACGCAGTATTTT.

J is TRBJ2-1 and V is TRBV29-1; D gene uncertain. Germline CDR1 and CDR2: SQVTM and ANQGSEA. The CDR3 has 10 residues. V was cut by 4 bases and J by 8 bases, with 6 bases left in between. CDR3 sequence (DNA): TGCAGCGTTGTAGTCTATGAGCAGTTCTTC. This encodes CSVVVYEQFF.

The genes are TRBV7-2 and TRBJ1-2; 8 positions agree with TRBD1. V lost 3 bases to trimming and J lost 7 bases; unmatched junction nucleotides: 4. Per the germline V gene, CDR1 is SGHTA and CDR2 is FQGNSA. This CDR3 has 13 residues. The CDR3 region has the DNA TGTGCCAGCAGCTTGGACAGGGATCGTGGCTACACCTTC. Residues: CASSLDRDRGYTF.

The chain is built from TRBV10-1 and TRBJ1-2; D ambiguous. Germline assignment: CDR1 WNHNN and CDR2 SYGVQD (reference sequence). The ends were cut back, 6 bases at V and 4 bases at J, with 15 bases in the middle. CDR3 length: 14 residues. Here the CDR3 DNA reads TGCGCCAGCAGGACCGGGAAACTGGTCTATGGCTACACCTTC. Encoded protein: CASRTGKLVYGYTF.

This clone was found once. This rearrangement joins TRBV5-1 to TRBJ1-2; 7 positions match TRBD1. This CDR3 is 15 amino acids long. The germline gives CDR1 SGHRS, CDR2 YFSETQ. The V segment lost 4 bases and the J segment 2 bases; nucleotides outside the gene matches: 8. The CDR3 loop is CASSEWPGQNYGYTF. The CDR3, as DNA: TGCGCCAGCAGCGAGTGGCCGGGACAGAACTATGGCTACACCTTC.